The clone carrying this TCR beta chain was picked up a small number of times. Its matching antigen is unknown. This record comes from a study of blood T cells in healthy people across ages. Study-level points and caveats: Roughly linearly, TCR beta diversity per million T cells fell as age increased.

A sample-barcoded 5' primer and a J-beta primer mix were used in a second PCR of roughly 7 to 11 cycles. Each cDNA was tagged by a template-switch adaptor containing 12 random nucleotides. Per-sample output comprised a minimum of 2.5 million paired-end reads containing CDR3. From the 5' RACE reads, TCRdb called clonotypes with MiXCR, one entry per CDR3 protein. The sample yields fewer than 950,000 distinct CDR3 sequences, about 55% seen once. Per germline, CDR1 SQVTM and CDR2 ANQGSEA. V lost 4 bases to trimming and J lost 6 bases, with 16 bases between them. This CDR3 has 14 amino acids. Sequencing input: blood. The TCR originated in a man aged 80 or over in good health. The rearrangement uses TRBV29-1 and TRBJ2-1; D unresolved. CDR3 coding DNA: TGCAGCGTTGTATTCACAAATGGCGGCAATGAGCAGTTCTTC. Translated, it gives CSVVFTNGGNEQFF.